The sequence of this T cell receptor beta chain was determined in a study of identical twins. This clonotype was counted only a few times. TCRdb re-called the 5' RACE reads with MiXCR, one entry per CDR3 protein. The sample lists 460,000 or so distinct CDR3 sequences, 13% to 15% occurring once. Trimming removed 5 bases from V and 4 bases from J; junction bases left unmatched: 4. The CDR3 is 16 residues long. The germline CDR1 and CDR2 sequences are PRHDT and FYEKMQ (reference sequence). This sample also appeared in a second study, on yellow fever vaccine responses in identical twins.

The sample taken for sequencing was CD4+ T cells sorted from blood. The receptor's source is a woman younger than 30 in good health. This sequence joins TRBV13 and TRBJ2-3, with 15 bases matching TRBD2. CDR3: CASSPWTSGGADTQYF. CDR3 nucleotide sequence: TGTGCCAGCAGCCCCTGGACTAGCGGGGGGGCAGATACGCAGTATTTT. Full variable domain (rest looked up from reference TRBV13 and TRBJ2-3): AAGVIQSPRHLIKEKRETATLKCYPIPRHDTVYWYQQGPGQDPQFLISFYEKMQSDKGSIPDRFSAQQFSDYHSELNMSSLELGDSALYFCASSPWTSGGADTQYFGPGTRLTVL.